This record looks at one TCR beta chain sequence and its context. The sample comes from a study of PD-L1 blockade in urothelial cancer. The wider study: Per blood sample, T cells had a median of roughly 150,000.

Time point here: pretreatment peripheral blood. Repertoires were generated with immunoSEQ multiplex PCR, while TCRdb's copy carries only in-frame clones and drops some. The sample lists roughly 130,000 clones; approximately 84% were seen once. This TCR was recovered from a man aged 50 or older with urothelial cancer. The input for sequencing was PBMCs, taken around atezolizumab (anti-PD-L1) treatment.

The CDR3 protein is CASSPRAEGNEQFF. DNA of the CDR3: TGTGCCAGCAGCCCGAGGGCGGAGGGCAATGAGCAGTTCTTC. The chain couples TRBV5-4 to TRBJ2-1, with D possibly being TRBD2 (6 bases). Germline CDR1 SGHNT, CDR2 YYREEE (reference sequence). The CDR3 length is 14 residues. Trimming left V 4 bases short and J 6 bases short, with 14 bases between.